Below are 10 T cell receptor beta chains sequenced from a single sample in a study of shared clonotypes between healthy human individuals. Repertoires were generated with immunoSEQ multiplex PCR, while TCRdb's copy carries only in-frame clones and drops some. This sample has millions of clones, with around 94% found just once. The sample consisted of naive CD4+ T cells sorted from blood. Subset denoted: CD45RA+ positively selected. The receptors stem from a man younger than 35 in good health.

The chain uses TRBV18 and TRBJ1-5, with 9 bases matching TRBD1. CDR1 and CDR2 (germline): KGHSH, LQKENI. The CDR3 runs 17 residues. Trimming at V came to 6 bases and at J to 5 bases, leaving 14 bases not matched to a gene. The DNA for the CDR3 is TGTGCCAGCTCGATAAAACCGGGACAGGGAGGAGATCAGCCCCAGCATTTT. Its protein is CASSIKPGQGGDQPQHF.

V usage is TRBV2 and J usage is TRBJ2-5; 9 positions match TRBD1. The V gene's germline CDR1 is SNHLY and CDR2 FYNNEI. V was pared by 6 bases and J by 7 bases, with 9 bases of the junction left unmatched. This CDR3 comprises 14 residues. The CDR3 sequence: CASRPGQGFGTQYF. CDR3 sequence (DNA): TGTGCCAGCAGGCCGGGACAGGGATTCGGGACCCAGTACTTC.

The V gene is TRBV6-6, the J gene TRBJ2-3; D is perhaps TRBD1 (6 bases). The germline CDR1 and CDR2 sequences are MNHNY and SVGAGI (reference sequence). V lost 6 bases and J 1 base, leaving 14 bases between the germline ends. The CDR3 runs to 15 residues. CDR3 DNA sequence: TGTGCCAGCAGCTACGGACAGAGAGGCACAGATACGCAGTATTTT. It specifies CASSYGQRGTDTQYF.

Notes on this clone: The same CDR3 arises from other DNA sequences in this sample as well. The J gene is TRBJ2-1, the V gene TRBV2, with D tentatively TRBD2 (6 bases). Germline assignment: CDR1 SNHLY and CDR2 FYNNEI. The CDR3 has 13 residues. Trimming removed 3 bases from V and 7 bases from J, with 10 bases in between. Written as DNA, the CDR3 is TGTGCCAGCAGTGATAGGGGAGGTAATGAGCAGTTCTTC. It is translated as CASSDRGGNEQFF.

This clone has only one observation. V usage is TRBV7-2 and J usage is TRBJ1-4; no firm D call. Per germline, CDR1 SGHTA and CDR2 FQGNSA. This CDR3 has 16 amino acids. Trimming took off 1 base at V and 5 bases at J, with 14 bases between the two ends. CDR3 nucleotides: TGTGCCAGCAGCTTAGACTTGTTCCAGGTCAATGAAAAACTGTTTTTT. Its protein is CASSLDLFQVNEKLFF.

CDR3 nucleotides: TGTGCCAGCCGAGAGGGGTTGGACACTGAAGCTTTCTTT. It yields the protein CASREGLDTEAFF. The chain carries TRBV18 and TRBJ1-1, with a weak D call TRBD1 (5 bases). The CDR3 is made up of 13 amino acids. In germline, CDR1 is KGHSH, CDR2 LQKENI. V gave up 8 bases and J gave up 3 bases, with 13 bases separating them.

The chain employs TRBV7-9 and TRBJ2-5; TRBD2 matches at 14 bases. V lost 5 bases to trimming and J lost 5 bases; unmatched junction nucleotides: 1. This CDR3 is 14 amino acids long. CDR1 is SEHNR, CDR2 FQNEAQ, per germline (reference sequence). CDR3 nucleotide sequence: TGTGCCAGCAGCCGACTAGCGGGAGGGGAGACCCAGTACTTC. It is translated as CASSRLAGGETQYF.

This clone was recorded once. This chain links TRBV10-1 with TRBJ1-1, with D hard to call. Per germline, CDR1 WNHNN and CDR2 SYGVQD (reference sequence). The V and J ends lost 0 bases and 0 bases respectively, with 8 bases between them. The CDR3 length is 15 residues. The CDR3, as DNA: TGCGCCAGCAGTGAGTCGAAAGGGATGAACACTGAAGCTTTCTTT. It yields the protein CASSESKGMNTEAFF.

The J gene is TRBJ1-2, the V gene TRBV7-2; 7 bases map to TRBD1. The V and J ends lost 5 bases and 4 bases, in that order; junction bases with no gene match: 4. CDR3 size: 13 residues. Germline V gives CDR1 SGHTA, CDR2 FQGNSA. Written as DNA, the CDR3 is TGTGCCAGCAGCCGAGGGACAGTCTATGGCTACACCTTC. Protein: CASSRGTVYGYTF.

This clone appeared a few times. The chain combines TRBV30 with TRBJ1-6; 9 bases are shared with TRBD1. This CDR3 has 15 residues. In germline, CDR1 is GTSNPN, CDR2 SVGIG (reference sequence). V was clipped by 1 base and J by 9 bases; unmatched bases: 7. The CDR3 DNA sequence: TGTGCCTGGAGTGCTACGGACAGGGGAACTTCACCCCTCCACTTT. Translation: CAWSATDRGTSPLHF.